These 2 T cell receptor beta chains were sequenced from one sample in a study of shared clonotypes between healthy human individuals. Sequencing was performed with immunoSEQ multiplex PCR; in TCRdb, only in-frame clones are kept and a portion is missing. The sample has roughly 680,000 clones; about two thirds are singletons. Sequencing was performed on memory CD4+ T cells sorted from blood. Subset meaning: CD45RA-negative fraction. The source is a woman younger than 45 in good health.

This sequence joins TRBV6-5 and TRBJ2-6; D may be TRBD2 (6 bases). The CDR3 has 16 amino acids. Germline V CDR1 and CDR2: MNHEY, SVGAGI. The V end was cut by 2 bases, the J end by 3 bases, with 11 bases between. As DNA, the CDR3 is TGTGCCAGCAGTTACGTGGGGGGAGATGGGGCCAACGTCCTGACTTTC. This gives the protein CASSYVGGDGANVLTF.

This chain joins TRBV2 and TRBJ2-5; D ambiguous. V was trimmed by 6 bases and J by 1 base, leaving 3 bases between them. Germline CDR1 SNHLY, CDR2 FYNNEI. This CDR3 contains 11 residues. DNA of the CDR3: TGTGCCAGCAGGATCCAAGAGACCCAGTACTTC. Encoded protein: CASRIQETQYF. The variable domain in full, completed from reference TRBV2 and TRBJ2-5, reads EPEVTQTPSHQVTQMGQEVILRCVPISNHLYFYWYRQILGQKVEFLVSFYNNEISEKSEIFDDQFSVERPDGSNFTLKIRSTKLEDSAMYFCASRIQETQYFGPGTRLLVL.